This T cell receptor beta chain was recovered during a study of CD8 T cells in Susac syndrome. An input of roughly 0.5 to 1 ug of RNA was subjected to reverse transcription using random hexamers. TCRdb independently ran MiXCR on the immunoSEQ multiplex PCR reads; one entry per CDR3 protein. This table holds about 300,000 distinct CDR3 sequences, roughly 90% found once. The CDR3 totals 14 residues. V shed 4 bases and J shed 12 bases, with 19 bases lying between them. CDR1 is SGDLS, CDR2 YYNGEE, per germline. This receptor was obtained from a human donor with multiple sclerosis. The specimen sequenced was CD8+ T cells from PBMCs. The chain joins TRBV9 to TRBJ1-4; no clear D gene. The CDR3 here is CASSPGSTSIELFF. As DNA, the CDR3 is TGTGCCAGCAGCCCGGGGTCCACCTCTATTGAACTGTTTTTT.